This TCR beta chain was documented in a study of T cells in narcolepsy. Clones were read by immunoSEQ multiplex PCR, and TCRdb kept only the in-frame ones, dropping some. The sample includes about 35,000 clones, more than 70% seen only once; the top ten take about 0.95%. Germline V gene sequence: CDR1 LNHDA, CDR2 SQIVND (reference sequence). The V and J ends lost 7 bases and 5 bases, in that order; junction bases with no gene match: 9. This CDR3 region has 15 residues. The TCR was taken from a human donor in good health. The chain recombines TRBV19 with TRBJ2-5; 11 positions agree with TRBD1. The source material was memory (CD45RA-) CD4+ T cells from blood. CDR3 amino acids: CASKRTGGDWETQYF. CDR3 in DNA: TGTGCCAGTAAGCGGACAGGGGGCGATTGGGAGACCCAGTACTTC.